This T cell receptor beta chain originates from a study of blood T cell repertoires in COVID-19. Looking at the study overall: Whether acute or convalescent, the COVID-19 samples came from the United States, Italy and Spain.

The CDR3 runs to 14 residues. The germline CDR1 and CDR2 sequences are LNHNV and YYDKDF (reference sequence). The trim removed 2 bases at V and 6 bases at J, leaving 0 bases unmatched. The protocol was immunoSEQ multiplex PCR, while the TCRdb copy is restricted to in-frame clones and leaves out a portion. Among roughly 100,000 clones listed, around 87% were seen once. Sequencing was carried out using peripheral blood. This TCR came from a woman in her thirties with acute or convalescent COVID-19. The genes are TRBV15 and TRBJ2-3, with TRBD2 matching over 12 bases. CDR3 nucleotide sequence: TGTGCCACCAGCAGAACTAGCGGGGGGGATACGCAGTATTTT. The encoded protein is CATSRTSGGDTQYF.